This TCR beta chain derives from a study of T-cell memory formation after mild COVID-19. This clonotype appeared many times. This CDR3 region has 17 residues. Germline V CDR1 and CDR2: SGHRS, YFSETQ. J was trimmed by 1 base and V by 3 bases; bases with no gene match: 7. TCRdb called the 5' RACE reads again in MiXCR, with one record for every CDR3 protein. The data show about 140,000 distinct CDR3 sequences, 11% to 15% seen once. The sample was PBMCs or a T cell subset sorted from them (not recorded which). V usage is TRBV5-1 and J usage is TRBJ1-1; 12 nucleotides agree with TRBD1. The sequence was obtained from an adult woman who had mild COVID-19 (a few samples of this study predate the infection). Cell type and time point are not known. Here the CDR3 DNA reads TGCGCCAGCAGCTCAAGGCGGGACAGGGGGCCGAACACTGAAGCTTTCTTT. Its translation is CASSSRRDRGPNTEAFF.